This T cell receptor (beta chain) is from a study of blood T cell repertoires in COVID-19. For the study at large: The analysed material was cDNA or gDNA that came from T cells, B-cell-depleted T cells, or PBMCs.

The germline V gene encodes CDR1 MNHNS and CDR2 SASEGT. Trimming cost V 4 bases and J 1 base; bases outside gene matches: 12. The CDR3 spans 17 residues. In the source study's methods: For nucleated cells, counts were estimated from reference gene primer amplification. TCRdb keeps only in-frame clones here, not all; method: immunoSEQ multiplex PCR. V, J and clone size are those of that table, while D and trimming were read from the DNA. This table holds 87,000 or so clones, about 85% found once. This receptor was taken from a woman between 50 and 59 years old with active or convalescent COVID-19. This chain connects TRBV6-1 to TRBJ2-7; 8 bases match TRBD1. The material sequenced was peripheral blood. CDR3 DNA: TGTGCCAGCAGTGGACATCCCGGGGACAGGCGATCCTACGAGCAGTACTTC. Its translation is CASSGHPGDRRSYEQYF.